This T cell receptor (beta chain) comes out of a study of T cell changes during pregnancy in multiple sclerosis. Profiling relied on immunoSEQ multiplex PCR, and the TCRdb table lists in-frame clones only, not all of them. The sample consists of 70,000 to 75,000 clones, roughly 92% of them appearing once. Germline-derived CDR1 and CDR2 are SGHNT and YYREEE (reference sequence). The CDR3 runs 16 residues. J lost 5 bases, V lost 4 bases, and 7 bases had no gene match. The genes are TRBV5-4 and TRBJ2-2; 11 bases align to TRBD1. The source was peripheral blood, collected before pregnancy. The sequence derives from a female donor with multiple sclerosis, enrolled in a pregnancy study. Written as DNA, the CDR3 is TGTGCCAGCAGCGGAGGACAGGGGGCGAGAACCGGGGAGCTGTTTTTT. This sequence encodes CASSGGQGARTGELFF.